The rows below give T cell receptor beta chains drawn from one sample of a study of beta chain features in type 1 diabetes. The protocol was immunoSEQ multiplex PCR, while the TCRdb copy is restricted to in-frame clones and leaves out a portion. The sample lists fewer than 400,000 clones, around 8.5% seen once, with roughly 0.99% in the top ten. Sequencing was carried out using central memory CD4+ T cells from blood. These receptors were collected from a man between 25 and 39 years old with type 1 diabetes. CDR3s include the opening cysteine and the closing phenylalanine or tryptophan. A D gene is named only where the DNA matches it firmly. Rows give clone size only sometimes, using once, few, many, or a class for an expanded clone.

V gene: TRBV6-1
clone size: few
CDR3 length: 12
J gene: TRBJ2-3
D gene: NA
CDR3 protein: CASSEAPGTQYF
CDR3 DNA: TGTGCCAGCAGTGAAGCGCCGGGAACGCAGTATTTT

V gene: TRBV20-1
clone size: NA
CDR3 length: 11
J gene: TRBJ2-5
D gene: NA
CDR3 protein: CSATDWDLMHF
CDR3 DNA: TGCAGTGCTACGGACTGGGACCTTATGCACTTC

V gene: TRBV7-2
clone size: NA
CDR3 length: 15
J gene: TRBJ2-2
D gene: NA
CDR3 protein: CASSLGPRGSGELFF
CDR3 DNA: TGTGCCAGCAGCTTAGGTCCTAGGGGTTCCGGGGAGCTGTTTTTT

V gene: TRBV20-1
clone size: NA
CDR3 length: 10
J gene: TRBJ1-2
D gene: NA
CDR3 protein: CSSSNYGYTF
CDR3 DNA: TGCAGTTCATCTAACTATGGCTACACCTTC

V gene: TRBV27
clone size: NA
CDR3 length: 14
J gene: TRBJ2-7
D gene: NA
CDR3 protein: CASSYRTVSYEQYF
CDR3 DNA: TGTGCCAGCAGTTATCGGACAGTGAGCTACGAGCAGTACTTC

V gene: TRBV7-9
clone size: NA
CDR3 length: 13
J gene: TRBJ2-3
D gene: NA
CDR3 protein: CASSHAGTDTQYF
CDR3 DNA: TGTGCCAGCAGCCACGCGGGCACAGATACGCAGTATTTT

V gene: TRBV19
clone size: few
CDR3 length: 13
J gene: TRBJ1-2
D gene: NA
CDR3 protein: CASTPNGAGGYTF
CDR3 DNA: TGTGCCAGTACCCCCAATGGGGCGGGTGGCTACACCTTC

V gene: TRBV4-2
clone size: few
CDR3 length: 15
J gene: TRBJ2-3
D gene: NA
CDR3 protein: CASSAAQGSTDTQYF
CDR3 DNA: TGTGCCAGCAGCGCCGCACAGGGTAGCACAGATACGCAGTATTTT

V gene: TRBV18
clone size: NA
CDR3 length: 16
J gene: TRBJ2-7
D gene: TRBD1
CDR3 protein: CASSSQRPGQGYEQYF
CDR3 DNA: TGTGCCAGCTCATCGCAGAGACCGGGACAGGGCTACGAGCAGTACTTC

V gene: TRBV7-2
clone size: NA
CDR3 length: 14
J gene: TRBJ2-5
D gene: NA
CDR3 protein: CASSLPRAWETQYF
CDR3 DNA: TGTGCCAGCAGCCTCCCGCGGGCTTGGGAGACCCAGTACTTC

V gene: TRBV29-1
clone size: NA
CDR3 length: 17
J gene: TRBJ1-2
D gene: NA
CDR3 protein: CSVDSGVRGGSNYGYTF
CDR3 DNA: TGCAGCGTTGACAGCGGAGTGAGGGGAGGCTCTAACTATGGCTACACCTTC

V gene: TRBV6-5
clone size: few
CDR3 length: 13
J gene: TRBJ1-5
D gene: TRBD1
CDR3 protein: CASSPDRNQPQHF
CDR3 DNA: TGTGCCAGCAGTCCGGACAGGAATCAGCCCCAGCATTTT

V gene: TRBV2
clone size: few
CDR3 length: 14
J gene: TRBJ1-5
D gene: NA
CDR3 protein: CASSLGGALQPQHF
CDR3 DNA: TGTGCCAGCAGTCTAGGGGGGGCTCTTCAGCCCCAGCATTTT

V gene: TRBV29-1
clone size: many
CDR3 length: 15
J gene: TRBJ2-1
D gene: NA
CDR3 protein: CSVKGREGRHNEQFF
CDR3 DNA: TGCAGCGTAAAGGGAAGGGAAGGAAGGCACAATGAGCAGTTCTTC

V gene: TRBV10-2
clone size: few
CDR3 length: 15
J gene: TRBJ2-3
D gene: NA
CDR3 protein: CASSDGTRGTDTQYF
CDR3 DNA: TGCGCCAGCAGTGACGGGACTCGAGGCACAGATACGCAGTATTTT

V gene: TRBV6-5
clone size: NA
CDR3 length: 14
J gene: TRBJ2-1
D gene: TRBD2
CDR3 protein: CASTGTSGYNEQFF
CDR3 DNA: TGTGCCAGCACCGGGACTAGCGGCTACAATGAGCAGTTCTTC

V gene: TRBV11-2
clone size: NA
CDR3 length: 14
J gene: TRBJ2-3
D gene: NA
CDR3 protein: CASSFGYYTDTQYF
CDR3 DNA: TGTGCCAGCAGCTTCGGCTATTACACAGATACGCAGTATTTT

V gene: TRBV18
clone size: few
CDR3 length: 14
J gene: TRBJ1-1
D gene: TRBD1
CDR3 protein: CASSTQGQYTEAFF
CDR3 DNA: TGTGCCAGCTCAACACAGGGGCAGTACACTGAAGCTTTCTTT

V gene: TRBV6-5
clone size: NA
CDR3 length: 14
J gene: TRBJ2-5
D gene: TRBD1
CDR3 protein: CASSDRGGRETQYF
CDR3 DNA: TGTGCCAGCAGTGACAGGGGGGGGAGAGAGACCCAGTACTTC

V gene: TRBV28
clone size: few
CDR3 length: 12
J gene: TRBJ2-7
D gene: NA
CDR3 protein: CASSLAHYEQYF
CDR3 DNA: TGTGCCAGCAGTTTAGCCCACTACGAGCAGTACTTC

V gene: TRBV10-1
clone size: NA
CDR3 length: 12
J gene: TRBJ1-5
D gene: TRBD1
CDR3 protein: CASSDTKDRVLF
CDR3 DNA: TGCGCCAGCAGTGATACAAAAGACAGGGTCTTATTT

V gene: TRBV7-9
clone size: NA
CDR3 length: 13
J gene: TRBJ1-6
D gene: NA
CDR3 protein: CASSLAESSPLHF
CDR3 DNA: TGTGCCAGCAGCTTAGCGGAAAGTTCACCCCTCCACTTT

V gene: TRBV2
clone size: NA
CDR3 length: 13
J gene: TRBJ2-4
D gene: TRBD1
CDR3 protein: CASDNRDRGRRYF
CDR3 DNA: TGTGCCAGCGACAACCGGGACAGGGGGCGAAGGTACTTC

V gene: TRBV7-9
clone size: few
CDR3 length: 15
J gene: TRBJ2-3
D gene: NA
CDR3 protein: CASSLVGTPADTQYF
CDR3 DNA: TGTGCCAGCAGCTTAGTGGGTACCCCAGCCGATACGCAGTATTTT

V gene: TRBV30
clone size: few
CDR3 length: 13
J gene: TRBJ2-2
D gene: NA
CDR3 protein: CASRHLNTGELFF
CDR3 DNA: TGTGCCAGTCGACATTTGAACACCGGGGAGCTGTTTTTT

V gene: TRBV4-1
clone size: few
CDR3 length: 17
J gene: TRBJ2-4
D gene: NA
CDR3 protein: CASSQDVPGLAKNIQYF
CDR3 DNA: TGCGCCAGCAGCCAAGATGTTCCAGGACTAGCCAAAAACATTCAGTACTTC

V gene: TRBV19
clone size: few
CDR3 length: 17
J gene: TRBJ2-3
D gene: TRBD1
CDR3 protein: CASSIISGGPSTDTQYF
CDR3 DNA: TGTGCCAGTAGTATAATCTCAGGGGGCCCTAGCACAGATACGCAGTATTTT

V gene: TRBV15
clone size: few
CDR3 length: 15
J gene: TRBJ2-3
D gene: TRBD1
CDR3 protein: CATSSRQGYTDTQYF
CDR3 DNA: TGTGCCACCAGCAGCCGACAGGGCTACACAGATACGCAGTATTTT

V gene: TRBV30
clone size: few
CDR3 length: 11
J gene: TRBJ2-6
D gene: NA
CDR3 protein: CALIGRNVLTF
CDR3 DNA: TGTGCCTTAATAGGGCGTAACGTCCTGACTTTC

V gene: TRBV6-5
clone size: few
CDR3 length: 15
J gene: TRBJ2-3
D gene: NA
CDR3 protein: CASRSGGQITDTQYF
CDR3 DNA: TGTGCCAGCAGATCCGGGGGGCAGATCACAGATACGCAGTATTTT

V gene: TRBV7-2
clone size: many
CDR3 length: 14
J gene: TRBJ2-7
D gene: NA
CDR3 protein: CASSPRARGDEQYF
CDR3 DNA: TGTGCCAGCAGCCCTCGGGCCAGGGGCGACGAGCAGTACTTC

V gene: TRBV7-9
clone size: few
CDR3 length: 15
J gene: TRBJ1-4
D gene: NA
CDR3 protein: CASSPQGIHGEKLFF
CDR3 DNA: TGTGCCAGCAGCCCGCAGGGGATCCATGGTGAAAAACTGTTTTTT

V gene: TRBV2
clone size: NA
CDR3 length: 13
J gene: TRBJ2-5
D gene: NA
CDR3 protein: CASVRDGQETQYF
CDR3 DNA: TGTGCCAGCGTCCGGGACGGCCAAGAGACCCAGTACTTC

V gene: TRBV9
clone size: NA
CDR3 length: 15
J gene: TRBJ1-1
D gene: NA
CDR3 protein: CASSPEAGVGTEAFF
CDR3 DNA: TGTGCCAGCAGCCCAGAGGCAGGGGTGGGCACTGAAGCTTTCTTT

V gene: TRBV27
clone size: NA
CDR3 length: 15
J gene: TRBJ2-1
D gene: TRBD1
CDR3 protein: CASSSRTGSYNEQFF
CDR3 DNA: TGTGCCAGCAGTTCCCGGACAGGCTCCTACAATGAGCAGTTCTTC

V gene: TRBV30
clone size: few
CDR3 length: 12
J gene: TRBJ1-4
D gene: NA
CDR3 protein: CAWSVSREKLFF
CDR3 DNA: TGTGCCTGGAGTGTTTCGAGGGAAAAACTGTTTTTT

V gene: TRBV13
clone size: NA
CDR3 length: 17
J gene: TRBJ1-2
D gene: TRBD1
CDR3 protein: CASSLANKPGQSYGYTF
CDR3 DNA: TGTGCCAGCAGCTTAGCCAATAAACCGGGACAGTCCTATGGCTACACCTTC

V gene: TRBV5-1
clone size: few
CDR3 length: 16
J gene: TRBJ2-2
D gene: NA
CDR3 protein: CASSLSQLLNTGELFF
CDR3 DNA: TGCGCCAGCAGCTTGAGTCAGTTGTTGAACACCGGGGAGCTGTTTTTT

V gene: TRBV5-1
clone size: few
CDR3 length: 17
J gene: TRBJ1-1
D gene: NA
CDR3 protein: CASSPISGVSLNTEAFF
CDR3 DNA: TGCGCCAGCAGCCCCATCTCAGGGGTTAGCCTGAACACTGAAGCTTTCTTT

V gene: TRBV2
clone size: few
CDR3 length: 13
J gene: TRBJ2-5
D gene: TRBD1
CDR3 protein: CASRTGVQETQYF
CDR3 DNA: TGTGCCAGTCGGACAGGGGTGCAAGAGACCCAGTACTTC

V gene: TRBV11-2
clone size: NA
CDR3 length: 12
J gene: TRBJ2-4
D gene: NA
CDR3 protein: CASSLTGTIQYF
CDR3 DNA: TGTGCCAGCAGCTTGACAGGGACTATTCAGTACTTC

V gene: TRBV10-3
clone size: few
CDR3 length: 12
J gene: TRBJ1-1
D gene: NA
CDR3 protein: CAITGGADEAFF
CDR3 DNA: TGTGCCATCACCGGGGGGGCCGATGAAGCTTTCTTT

V gene: TRBV7-2
clone size: NA
CDR3 length: 14
J gene: TRBJ2-1
D gene: NA
CDR3 protein: CASSPGSPNNEQFF
CDR3 DNA: TGTGCCAGCAGCCCCGGGTCTCCTAACAATGAGCAGTTCTTC

V gene: TRBV18
clone size: NA
CDR3 length: 16
J gene: TRBJ2-1
D gene: TRBD1
CDR3 protein: CASSPPLGTGRNEQFF
CDR3 DNA: TGTGCCAGCTCACCCCCACTTGGGACAGGGAGGAATGAGCAGTTCTTC

V gene: TRBV11-2
clone size: NA
CDR3 length: 16
J gene: TRBJ2-5
D gene: TRBD2
CDR3 protein: CASRLGTSGGSQTQYF
CDR3 DNA: TGTGCCAGCCGACTCGGCACTAGCGGGGGGTCGCAGACCCAGTACTTC

V gene: TRBV30
clone size: few
CDR3 length: 13
J gene: TRBJ2-5
D gene: NA
CDR3 protein: CAWSGLGAETQYF
CDR3 DNA: TGTGCCTGGAGTGGCCTAGGAGCGGAGACCCAGTACTTC

V gene: TRBV2
clone size: NA
CDR3 length: 15
J gene: TRBJ1-2
D gene: TRBD1
CDR3 protein: CASSEEQGLNYGYTF
CDR3 DNA: TGTGCCAGCAGTGAAGAACAGGGGCTAAACTATGGCTACACCTTC

V gene: TRBV5-1
clone size: few
CDR3 length: 14
J gene: TRBJ1-2
D gene: TRBD1
CDR3 protein: CASSLGGQNYGYTF
CDR3 DNA: TGCGCCAGCAGCTTGGGGGGACAGAACTATGGCTACACCTTC

V gene: TRBV29-1
clone size: few
CDR3 length: 11
J gene: TRBJ1-2
D gene: NA
CDR3 protein: CSVVGIEGYTF
CDR3 DNA: TGCAGCGTTGTCGGGATAGAGGGCTACACCTTC

V gene: TRBV7-6
clone size: many
CDR3 length: 14
J gene: TRBJ2-5
D gene: NA
CDR3 protein: CASSQFRGAETQYF
CDR3 DNA: TGTGCCAGCAGCCAGTTCCGGGGGGCTGAGACCCAGTACTTC

V gene: TRBV7-9
clone size: few
CDR3 length: 13
J gene: TRBJ2-5
D gene: TRBD1
CDR3 protein: CASSSGQPRTQYF
CDR3 DNA: TGTGCCAGCAGCTCGGGACAGCCCAGGACCCAGTACTTC

V gene: TRBV2
clone size: NA
CDR3 length: 15
J gene: TRBJ2-5
D gene: TRBD2
CDR3 protein: CASSALAGGPETQYF
CDR3 DNA: TGTGCCAGCAGTGCTCTAGCGGGGGGGCCGGAGACCCAGTACTTC

V gene: TRBV9
clone size: NA
CDR3 length: 14
J gene: TRBJ2-4
D gene: NA
CDR3 protein: CASSIRDSGDIQYF
CDR3 DNA: TGTGCCAGCAGCATCCGGGACTCTGGGGACATTCAGTACTTC

V gene: TRBV7-2
clone size: NA
CDR3 length: 13
J gene: TRBJ2-5
D gene: NA
CDR3 protein: CASSWGVQETQYF
CDR3 DNA: TGTGCCAGCAGCTGGGGGGTCCAAGAGACCCAGTACTTC

V gene: TRBV29-1
clone size: few
CDR3 length: 13
J gene: TRBJ1-2
D gene: TRBD1
CDR3 protein: CSVGRQGNYGYTF
CDR3 DNA: TGCAGCGTTGGCAGACAGGGGAACTATGGCTACACCTTC